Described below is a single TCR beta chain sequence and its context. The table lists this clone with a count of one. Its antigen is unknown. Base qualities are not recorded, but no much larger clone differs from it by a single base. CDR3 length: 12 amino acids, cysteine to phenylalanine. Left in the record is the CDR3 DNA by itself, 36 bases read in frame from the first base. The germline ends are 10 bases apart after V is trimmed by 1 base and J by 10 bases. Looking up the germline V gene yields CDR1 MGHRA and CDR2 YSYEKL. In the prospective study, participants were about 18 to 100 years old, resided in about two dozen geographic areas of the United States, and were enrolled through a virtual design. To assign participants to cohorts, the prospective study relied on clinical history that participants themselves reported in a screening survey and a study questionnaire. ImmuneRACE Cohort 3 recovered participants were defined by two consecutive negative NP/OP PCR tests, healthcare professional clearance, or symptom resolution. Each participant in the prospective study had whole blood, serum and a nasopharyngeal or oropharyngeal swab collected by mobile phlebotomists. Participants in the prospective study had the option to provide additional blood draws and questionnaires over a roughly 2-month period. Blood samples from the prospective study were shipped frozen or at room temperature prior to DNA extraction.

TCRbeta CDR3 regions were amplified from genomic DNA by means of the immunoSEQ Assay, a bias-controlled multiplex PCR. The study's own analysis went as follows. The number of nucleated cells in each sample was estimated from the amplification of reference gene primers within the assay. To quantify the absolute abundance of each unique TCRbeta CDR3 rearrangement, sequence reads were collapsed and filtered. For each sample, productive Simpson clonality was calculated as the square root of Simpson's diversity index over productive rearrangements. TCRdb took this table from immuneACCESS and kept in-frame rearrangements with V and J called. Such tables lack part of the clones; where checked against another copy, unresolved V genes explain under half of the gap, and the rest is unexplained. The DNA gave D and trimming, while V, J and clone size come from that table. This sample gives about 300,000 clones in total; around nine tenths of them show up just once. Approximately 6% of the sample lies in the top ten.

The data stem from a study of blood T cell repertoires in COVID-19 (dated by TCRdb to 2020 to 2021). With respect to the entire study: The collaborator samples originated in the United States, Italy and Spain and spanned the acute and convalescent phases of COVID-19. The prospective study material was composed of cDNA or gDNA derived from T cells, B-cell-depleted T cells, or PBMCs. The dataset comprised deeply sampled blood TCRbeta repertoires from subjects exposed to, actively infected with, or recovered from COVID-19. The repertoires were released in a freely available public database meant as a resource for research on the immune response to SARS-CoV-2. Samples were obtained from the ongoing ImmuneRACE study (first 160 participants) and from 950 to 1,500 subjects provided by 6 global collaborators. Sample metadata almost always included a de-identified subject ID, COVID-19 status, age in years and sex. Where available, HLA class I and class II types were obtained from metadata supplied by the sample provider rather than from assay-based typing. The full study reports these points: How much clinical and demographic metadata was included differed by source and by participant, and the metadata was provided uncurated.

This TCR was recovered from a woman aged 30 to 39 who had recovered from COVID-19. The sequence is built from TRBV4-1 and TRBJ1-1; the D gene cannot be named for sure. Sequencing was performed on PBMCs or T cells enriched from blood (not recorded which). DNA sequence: TGCGCCAGCAGCCAAGCGGGGAAAGCAGCTTTCTTT. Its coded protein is CASSQAGKAAFF.